What follows are 24 T cell receptor beta chains derived from one specimen sequenced in a study of a mutant IDH1 vaccine in newly diagnosed glioma. Indicated time point: week 5, during vaccination. Each vaccine dose was 300 ug of mutant IDH1 20-mer peptide, with topical imiquimod. This table comes from immunoSEQ multiplex PCR, and its TCRdb copy is limited to in-frame clones, with some not included. The table shows about 50,000 clones, with approximately 79% occurring only once. Antigens of these TCRs are unknown. The specimen comprised PBMCs, sampled from a glioma patient whose treatment included an IDH1 peptide vaccine. The receptors originated from a woman between 45 and 65 years old with glioma.

The rearrangement uses TRBV7-7 and TRBJ1-4; D call uncertain. Per the germline V gene, CDR1 is SSHAT and CDR2 is FNYEAQ (reference sequence). The length of the CDR3 is 13 residues. Trimming left V 1 base short and J 8 bases short, with 8 bases between. CDR3 in amino acids: CASSLDAGEKLFF. In DNA form, the CDR3 reads TGTGCCAGCAGCTTAGACGCGGGGGAAAAACTGTTTTTT.

The chain uses TRBV29-1 and TRBJ2-7; D is perhaps TRBD1 (5 bases). There are 12 residues in the CDR3. The V and J ends lost 6 bases and 0 bases respectively, with 9 bases between them. Germline V lookup: CDR1 SQVTM, CDR2 ANQGSEA. The CDR3 DNA sequence: TGCAGCGTGCAGGGCCACTCCTACGAGCAGTACTTC. Protein sequence: CSVQGHSYEQYF.

The V gene is TRBV15, the J gene TRBJ2-3, with TRBD2 identical over 10 bases. The CDR3 is 15 residues long. V lost 4 bases to trimming and J lost 4 bases; unmatched junction nucleotides: 5. Germline V gene data show CDR1 as LNHNV and CDR2 as YYDKDF (reference sequence). CDR3 sequence reads: CATSTSGGAADTQYF. Here the CDR3 DNA reads TGTGCCACCAGCACAAGCGGGGGGGCGGCAGATACGCAGTATTTT.

The V and J genes are TRBV12-5 and TRBJ1-1; D gene unclear. CDR1 LGHNT and CDR2 FRNRAP come from the germline V gene. The CDR3 spans 11 residues. Trimming shortened V by 1 base and J by 5 bases, and 2 bases separated the two germline ends. The chain's CDR3 is CASGLGTEAFF. DNA for the CDR3: TGTGCTAGTGGTTTGGGGACTGAAGCTTTCTTT. Looking up the rest from reference TRBV12-5 and TRBJ1-1 gives the full variable domain: DARVTQTPRHKVTEMGQEVTMRCQPILGHNTVFWYRQTMMQGLELLAYFRNRAPLDDSGMPKDRFSAEMPDATLATLKIQPSEPRDSAVYFCASGLGTEAFFGQGTRLTVV.

The chain combines TRBV11-2 with TRBJ2-2, with D perhaps TRBD1 or TRBD2 (6 bases each). Germline assignment: CDR1 SGHAT and CDR2 FQNNGV. The ends were cut back, 0 bases at V and 5 bases at J, with 7 bases in the middle. CDR3 length: 14 residues. The CDR3, as DNA: TGTGCCAGCAGCTTAGAAGGGGGGACCGGGGAGCTGTTTTTT. It codes for CASSLEGGTGELFF.

The J gene is TRBJ1-1, the V gene TRBV18, with D perhaps matching TRBD1 (5 bases). The CDR3 covers 15 residues. Germline V gene sequence: CDR1 KGHSH, CDR2 LQKENI. Trimming left V 5 bases short and J 1 base short, with 14 bases between. The CDR3 here is CASSRGRDGNTEAFF. The CDR3 bases are TGTGCCAGCTCAAGAGGGCGGGACGGGAACACTGAAGCTTTCTTT.

This clone was seen more than once but under ten times. V usage is TRBV9 and J usage is TRBJ2-2, with TRBD2 matching 7 bases. Germline CDR1 SGDLS, CDR2 YYNGEE. With V trimmed by 0 bases and J by 4 bases, 12 bases remained unmatched. The CDR3 has 18 amino acids. The CDR3 nucleotides are TGTGCCAGCAGCGTAGTATTTGGGGGGGGATCGGGCACCGGGGAGCTGTTTTTT. This translates into CASSVVFGGGSGTGELFF.

The V and J genes are TRBV7-9 and TRBJ2-7; 8 bases are shared with TRBD2. Germline V lookup: CDR1 SEHNR, CDR2 FQNEAQ (reference sequence). There are 16 residues in the CDR3. The J segment lost 0 bases and the V segment lost 2 bases, leaving 6 bases of the junction unmatched. This chain's CDR3 is CASSLRGGGFSYEQYF. CDR3 nucleotides: TGTGCCAGCAGCTTACGGGGGGGCGGATTCTCCTACGAGCAGTACTTC.

CDR3 nucleotides: TGCGCCAGCAGCGTTATGGACAGGGCTACTGAAGCTTTCTTT. Its translation: CASSVMDRATEAFF. This rearrangement joins TRBV5-1 to TRBJ1-1, with 8 bases aligning to TRBD1. Trimming took 4 bases from V and 5 from J; bases not matched to a gene: 7. Germline-derived CDR1 and CDR2 are SGHRS and YFSETQ. The CDR3 extends over 14 amino acids.

The chain is built from TRBV7-9 and TRBJ2-7, with a tentative D call TRBD1 (6 bases). This CDR3 comprises 15 residues. Germline CDR1 reads SEHNR; CDR2 reads FQNEAQ (reference sequence). The V gene lost 0 bases and the J gene lost 5 bases, with 14 bases spanning the gap. This CDR3 reads CASSLAQGGHDEQYF. The CDR3 DNA reads as TGTGCCAGCAGCTTAGCACAGGGCGGTCATGACGAGCAGTACTTC.

There are a few counts of this clone. This chain connects TRBV28 to TRBJ2-7; tentatively, D is TRBD1 or TRBD2 (5 bases each). Between the trimmed V and J ends, which lost 5 bases and 8 bases, there was a span of 13 bases. The CDR3 has 12 residues. Germline V gene lookup returns CDR1 MDHEN and CDR2 SYDVKM. This CDR3 is CASSRDPQKQYF. The CDR3 DNA sequence: TGTGCCAGCAGTCGGGACCCCCAAAAGCAGTACTTC.

In its sample, this clone was seen once. As DNA, the CDR3 is TGTGCCATCAGTGAGTCATGGAGGGCAGGCCACGAGCAGTACTTC. Protein: CAISESWRAGHEQYF. The V and J genes are TRBV10-3 and TRBJ2-7; D is perhaps TRBD2 (6 bases). The length of the CDR3 is 15 residues. Germline CDR1 is ENHRY and CDR2 is SYGVKD. V was clipped by 0 bases and J by 5 bases, with 14 bases between them.

In DNA, the CDR3 is TGCGCCAGCAGCTTGTTCGGCGGGGGGGTGTCAGAGACCCAGTACTTC. Protein product: CASSLFGGGVSETQYF. This sequence joins TRBV5-1 and TRBJ2-5; 9 nucleotides line up with TRBD2. The CDR3 is 16 residues long. CDR1 is SGHRS, CDR2 YFSETQ, per germline. After removal of 1 base from V and 4 bases from J, the junction contained 8 bases not matched to a gene.

The chain links TRBV6-6 to TRBJ2-2, with D tentatively TRBD1 (5 bases). From germline, CDR1 is MNHNY and CDR2 SVGAGI (reference sequence). Between the trimmed V and J ends, which lost 2 bases and 7 bases, there was a span of 14 bases. CDR3 length: 15 residues. This chain's CDR3 is CASSYDSRVIGELFF. Written as DNA, the CDR3 is TGTGCCAGCAGTTACGATTCCAGGGTAATCGGGGAGCTGTTTTTT.

The chain employs TRBV6-4 and TRBJ1-6; maybe TRBD1 (6 bases). Trimming shortened V by 6 bases and J by 7 bases, and 13 bases separated the two germline ends. The V gene's germline CDR1 is MRHNA and CDR2 SNTAGT. There are 14 residues in the CDR3. CDR3 bases: TGTGCCAGCAGGAGGGACACCGACAATTCACCCCTCCACTTT. This gives the protein CASRRDTDNSPLHF.

V usage is TRBV7-2 and J usage is TRBJ2-3, with D perhaps matching TRBD1 (6 bases). Trimming took 5 bases from V and 2 from J, leaving 14 bases between them. The CDR3 sequence is 15 residues long. Germline loops: CDR1 SGHTA, CDR2 FQGNSA. CDR3 DNA: TGTGCCAGCAGCCCCAGTGGGGGCCCCACAGATACGCAGTATTTT. Translation: CASSPSGGPTDTQYF.

The rearrangement uses TRBV5-1 and TRBJ2-7; tentative D call: TRBD2 (6 bases). The CDR3 loop spans 14 amino acids. V was clipped by 8 bases and J by 3 bases, with 18 bases between them. Germline CDR1 reads SGHRS; CDR2 reads YFSETQ. The CDR3 DNA reads as TGCGCCAGAGCTTCAGGGAGGACGGGCTACGAGCAGTACTTC. Translated, it gives CARASGRTGYEQYF.

This clone was picked up one time. V gene TRBV6-4 combines with J gene TRBJ1-6, with TRBD1 matching over 11 bases. The CDR3 has 16 residues. Trimming at V came to 2 bases and at J to 9 bases, leaving 6 bases not matched to a gene. The germline gives CDR1 MRHNA, CDR2 SNTAGT. DNA of the CDR3: TGTGCCAGCAGTGACGGGACAGGGGGTGGCGGTTCACCCCTCCACTTT. This translates into CASSDGTGGGGSPLHF.

V and J are TRBV9 and TRBJ2-1; weak D call: TRBD2 (6 bases). CDR3 size: 14 residues. CDR1 and CDR2 (germline): SGDLS, YYNGEE. V lost 4 bases and J 5 bases, leaving 13 bases between the germline ends. Here the CDR3 DNA reads TGTGCCAGCAGCCCGCGGGGCCCAAACAATGAGCAGTTCTTC. Translating it yields CASSPRGPNNEQFF. Full variable domain (outside the CDR3, taken from reference TRBV9 and TRBJ2-1): DSGVTQTPKHLITATGQRVTLRCSPRSGDLSVYWYQQSLDQGLQFLIQYYNGEERAKGNILERFSAQQFPDLHSELNLSSLELGDSALYFCASSPRGPNNEQFFGPGTRLTVL.

The gene calls are TRBV4-1 and TRBJ2-7; TRBD1 matches 7 bases. J lost 5 bases, V lost 2 bases, and 9 bases had no gene match. This CDR3 contains 15 residues. Germline CDR1 reads MGHRA; CDR2 reads YSYEKL. The CDR3 loop reads CASSQIGRGNDEQYF. CDR3 in DNA: TGCGCCAGCAGCCAAATCGGCAGGGGGAACGACGAGCAGTACTTC.

V and J are TRBV5-1 and TRBJ1-3; a possible D gene is TRBD1 (6 bases). The CDR3 length is 14 residues. V was shortened by 0 bases and J by 8 bases, with 12 bases between the two germline ends. Germline CDR1 SGHRS, CDR2 YFSETQ. The CDR3, as DNA: TGCGCCAGCAGCTTGGCAAATCCAGGGGACACCATATATTTT. Encoded protein: CASSLANPGDTIYF.

The chain has TRBV6-5 and TRBJ1-5; D possibly corresponds to TRBD1 (5 bases). CDR3 length: 14 amino acids. V lost 5 bases, J lost 1 base, and 9 bases lay in between. Germline values: CDR1 MNHEY, CDR2 SVGAGI. The DNA of the CDR3 is TGTGCCAGCAGTCCGGACATAAGCAATCAGCCCCAGCATTTT. Its protein is CASSPDISNQPQHF.

This rearrangement joins TRBV7-9 to TRBJ1-2; TRBD1 agrees at 10 bases. This CDR3 spans 13 amino acids. With 1 base clipped from V and 10 bases from J, the junction kept 3 bases outside the gene matches. Germline V gene sequence: CDR1 SEHNR, CDR2 FQNEAQ (reference sequence). The CDR3 bases are TGTGCCAGCAGCTTAGGGACAGGGGGGAACTACACCTTC. Translation: CASSLGTGGNYTF.

This rearrangement joins TRBV6-1 to TRBJ2-7; 9 bases fit TRBD1. The junction had 3 bases not matched to a gene; V was cut back by 0 bases and J by 3 bases. The CDR3 length is 15 residues. Germline CDR1 is MNHNS and CDR2 is SASEGT. The CDR3 nucleotides are TGTGCCAGCAGTGAAGCAGGGACAGGGAACTACGAGCAGTACTTC. This codes for CASSEAGTGNYEQYF.